This T cell receptor beta chain was sequenced during a study of blood T cell repertoires in COVID-19. Study-wide background: Spain, Italy and the United States supplied samples that represented acute and convalescent COVID-19. In each case, the material was cDNA or gDNA derived from T cells, B-cell-depleted T cells, or PBMCs.

The authors' processing: Estimation of nucleated cell counts was performed using reference gene primer amplification. Here immunoSEQ multiplex PCR was the method, and the copy in TCRdb shows in-frame clones only, minus some. For V, J and clone size, that table is used; D and trimming come from the DNA. The data show roughly 100,000 clones, with approximately 81% seen just once and around 4.4% held by the top ten. CDR1 and CDR2 (germline): LGHNT, FRNRAP. The CDR3 is 14 amino acids. V was pared by 8 bases and J by 8 bases, with 18 bases between. This clone is a singleton in its sample. The rearrangement links TRBV12-5 to TRBJ2-2; no definite D call. Sequencing was done on a sample of peripheral blood. The sequence was collected from a man aged 60-69 years with acute or convalescent COVID-19. The CDR3 nucleotides are TGTGCTAGTCTTACGACCAATGCGAGGGGGGAGCTGTTTTTT. Its protein is CASLTTNARGELFF.